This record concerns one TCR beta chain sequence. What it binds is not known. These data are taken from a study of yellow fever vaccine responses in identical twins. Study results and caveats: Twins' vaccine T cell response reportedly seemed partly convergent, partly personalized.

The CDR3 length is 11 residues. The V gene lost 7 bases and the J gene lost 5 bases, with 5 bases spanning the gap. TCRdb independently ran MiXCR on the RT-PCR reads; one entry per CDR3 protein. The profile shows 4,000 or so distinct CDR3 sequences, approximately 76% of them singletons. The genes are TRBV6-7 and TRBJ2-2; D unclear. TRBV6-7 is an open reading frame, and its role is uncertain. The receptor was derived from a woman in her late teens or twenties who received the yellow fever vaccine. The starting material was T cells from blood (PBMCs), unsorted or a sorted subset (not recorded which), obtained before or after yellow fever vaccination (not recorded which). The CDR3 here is CASKGTGELFF. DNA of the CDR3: TGTGCCAGCAAGGGAACCGGGGAGCTGTTTTTT.